The sequence of this T cell receptor beta chain was determined in a study of cytomegalovirus exposure and HLA in healthy donors. In germline, CDR1 is MNHNY, CDR2 SVGAGI (reference sequence). There are 13 residues in the CDR3. V lost 5 bases and J 8 bases, leaving 12 bases between the germline ends. Study-wide results and limits: Association of 16,951 TCR beta sequences with HLA alleles was found at 0.05 false discovery rate in a later analysis. In a later analysis, TCR beta V- and J-gene trimming was associated with a missense DCLRE1C variant.

The PCR had 60 Vbeta and 13 Jbeta primers. The protocol was immunoSEQ multiplex PCR, while the TCRdb copy is restricted to in-frame clones and leaves out a portion. The data contain some 170,000 clones, about 75% of them singletons. On this clone itself: Its antigen is still unknown.

This chain uses TRBV6-6 with TRBJ2-2; D remains unclear. The sequence was collected from a woman in her forties or fifties in good health and CMV-seropositive. Material: PBMCs. The CDR3 spells CASSTLSSGELFF. As DNA, the CDR3 is TGTGCCAGCAGTACCCTAAGCTCTGGGGAGCTGTTTTTT.